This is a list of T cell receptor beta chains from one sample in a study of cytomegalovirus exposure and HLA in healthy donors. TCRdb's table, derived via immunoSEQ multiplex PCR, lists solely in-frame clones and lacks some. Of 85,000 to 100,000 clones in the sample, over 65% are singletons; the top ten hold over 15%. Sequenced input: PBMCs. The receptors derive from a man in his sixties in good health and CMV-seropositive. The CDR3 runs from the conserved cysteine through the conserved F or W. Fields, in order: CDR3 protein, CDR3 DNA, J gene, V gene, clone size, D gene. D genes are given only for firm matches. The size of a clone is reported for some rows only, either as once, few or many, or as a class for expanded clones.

CDR3 protein: CASSNGQGPYEQYF; CDR3 DNA: TGTGCCAGCAGCAACGGACAGGGCCCCTACGAGCAGTACTTC; J gene: TRBJ2-7; V gene: TRBV4-2; clone size: NA; D gene: TRBD1
CDR3 protein: CASSQEIGRTANTEAFF; CDR3 DNA: TGCGCCAGCAGCCAAGAAATAGGCAGGACAGCGAACACTGAAGCTTTCTTT; J gene: TRBJ1-1; V gene: TRBV4-1; clone size: NA; D gene: NA
CDR3 protein: CASSQPWGLQETQYF; CDR3 DNA: TGTGCCAGCAGCCAACCCTGGGGGCTCCAAGAGACCCAGTACTTC; J gene: TRBJ2-5; V gene: TRBV14; clone size: NA; D gene: NA
CDR3 protein: CASSLPELGEVYGYTF; CDR3 DNA: TGCGCCAGCAGCCTTCCTGAGCTCGGGGAAGTCTATGGCTACACCTTC; J gene: TRBJ1-2; V gene: TRBV4-3; clone size: NA; D gene: NA
CDR3 protein: CATSSPSGNTIYF; CDR3 DNA: TGTGCCACCTCGTCCCCCTCTGGAAACACCATATATTTT; J gene: TRBJ1-3; V gene: TRBV7-6; clone size: NA; D gene: NA
CDR3 protein: CASSRTVSSYNEQFF; CDR3 DNA: TGTGCCAGCAGTAGGACAGTTAGCTCCTACAATGAGCAGTTCTTC; J gene: TRBJ2-1; V gene: TRBV6-1; clone size: NA; D gene: NA
CDR3 protein: CASSQDRGGTEAFF; CDR3 DNA: TGCGCCAGCAGCCAGGACAGGGGTGGGACTGAAGCTTTCTTT; J gene: TRBJ1-1; V gene: TRBV4-3; clone size: few; D gene: TRBD1
CDR3 protein: CASSQLAGTDTQYF; CDR3 DNA: TGTGCCAGCTCTCAACTAGCGGGGACAGATACGCAGTATTTT; J gene: TRBJ2-3; V gene: TRBV18; clone size: NA; D gene: TRBD2
CDR3 protein: CASSFGGQYNQPQHF; CDR3 DNA: TGTGCCAGCAGCTTTGGTGGGCAGTATAATCAGCCCCAGCATTTT; J gene: TRBJ1-5; V gene: TRBV5-4; clone size: NA; D gene: NA
CDR3 protein: CASSLARTSGEITDTQYF; CDR3 DNA: TGCGCCAGCAGCTTGGCCCGGACTAGCGGGGAAATCACAGATACGCAGTATTTT; J gene: TRBJ2-3; V gene: TRBV5-1; clone size: NA; D gene: TRBD2
CDR3 protein: CASSPNTGFQETQYF; CDR3 DNA: TGTGCCAGCTCACCCAATACAGGGTTCCAAGAGACCCAGTACTTC; J gene: TRBJ2-5; V gene: TRBV18; clone size: NA; D gene: NA
CDR3 protein: CASSSRPQGNQPQHF; CDR3 DNA: TGTGCCAGCAGTTCTCGTCCACAGGGGAATCAGCCCCAGCATTTT; J gene: TRBJ1-5; V gene: TRBV6-1; clone size: few; D gene: TRBD1
CDR3 protein: CASSLAPTSNPYEQYF; CDR3 DNA: TGCGCCAGCAGCTTGGCTCCGACTAGCAACCCCTACGAGCAGTACTTC; J gene: TRBJ2-7; V gene: TRBV5-1; clone size: NA; D gene: TRBD2
CDR3 protein: CASSLTPTGGESGAFF; CDR3 DNA: TGCGCCAGCAGCCTAACTCCGACGGGTGGGGAGAGCGGAGCTTTCTTT; J gene: TRBJ1-1; V gene: TRBV5-1; clone size: NA; D gene: NA
CDR3 protein: CASSPWTDYQPQHF; CDR3 DNA: TGTGCCAGCAGCCCCTGGACAGATTATCAGCCCCAGCATTTT; J gene: TRBJ1-5; V gene: TRBV27; clone size: NA; D gene: NA
CDR3 protein: CASSLLDFSAEQFF; CDR3 DNA: TGTGCCAGCAGCCTGCTAGACTTTTCGGCTGAGCAGTTCTTC; J gene: TRBJ2-1; V gene: TRBV5-6; clone size: NA; D gene: NA
CDR3 protein: CASSPQLQGWSTEAFF; CDR3 DNA: TGTGCCAGCTCACCACAATTACAGGGGTGGAGCACTGAAGCTTTCTTT; J gene: TRBJ1-1; V gene: TRBV18; clone size: NA; D gene: TRBD1
CDR3 protein: CASRGATTGNQPQHF; CDR3 DNA: TGTGCCAGCAGAGGGGCAACAACGGGCAATCAGCCCCAGCATTTT; J gene: TRBJ1-5; V gene: TRBV27; clone size: NA; D gene: NA
CDR3 protein: CASLDRGETQYF; CDR3 DNA: TGCGCCAGCCTAGACAGGGGAGAGACCCAGTACTTC; J gene: TRBJ2-5; V gene: TRBV10-1; clone size: NA; D gene: TRBD1
CDR3 protein: CASRIAYGNEQFF; CDR3 DNA: TGTGCCAGCAGGATAGCGTACGGGAATGAGCAGTTCTTC; J gene: TRBJ2-1; V gene: TRBV27; clone size: few; D gene: NA
CDR3 protein: CASSQETGIKAFF; CDR3 DNA: TGTGCCAGCAGCCAAGAGACAGGGATCAAGGCTTTCTTT; J gene: TRBJ1-1; V gene: TRBV4-2; clone size: many; D gene: TRBD1
CDR3 protein: CASSALDLGQGYEQYF; CDR3 DNA: TGTGCCAGCAGTGCGCTGGACCTGGGACAGGGATACGAGCAGTACTTC; J gene: TRBJ2-7; V gene: TRBV25-1; clone size: NA; D gene: TRBD1
CDR3 protein: CASSPKPTGVRNEQYF; CDR3 DNA: TGCGCCAGCAGCCCAAAACCGACAGGAGTAAGAAACGAGCAGTACTTC; J gene: TRBJ2-7; V gene: TRBV5-1; clone size: NA; D gene: NA
CDR3 protein: CASSSRRFDRDNSPLHF; CDR3 DNA: TGTGCCAGCAGCTCAAGAAGGTTCGACAGGGATAATTCACCCCTCCACTTT; J gene: TRBJ1-6; V gene: TRBV7-8; clone size: NA; D gene: TRBD1
CDR3 protein: CASSLIPGTGKDGTEAFF; CDR3 DNA: TGTGCCAGCAGCTTAATCCCCGGGACAGGTAAGGATGGAACTGAAGCTTTCTTT; J gene: TRBJ1-1; V gene: TRBV11-2; clone size: NA; D gene: TRBD1
CDR3 protein: CATRQRNDYEQYF; CDR3 DNA: TGTGCCACCCGACAGAGGAACGACTACGAGCAGTACTTC; J gene: TRBJ2-7; V gene: TRBV6-1; clone size: NA; D gene: NA
CDR3 protein: CASSLAGGGEAQYF; CDR3 DNA: TGCGCCAGCAGCTTGGCCGGCGGGGGAGAGGCCCAGTACTTC; J gene: TRBJ2-5; V gene: TRBV5-1; clone size: NA; D gene: TRBD2
CDR3 protein: CASSPRDRELFF; CDR3 DNA: TGTGCCAGCTCACCCCGTGATAGGGAGCTGTTTTTT; J gene: TRBJ2-2; V gene: TRBV18; clone size: NA; D gene: NA
CDR3 protein: CAWSSFPEQYF; CDR3 DNA: TGTGCCTGGAGTTCATTCCCCGAGCAGTACTTC; J gene: TRBJ2-7; V gene: TRBV30; clone size: NA; D gene: NA
CDR3 protein: CASSIGGQGEAFF; CDR3 DNA: TGTGCCAGTAGTATAGGCGGACAGGGTGAAGCTTTCTTT; J gene: TRBJ1-1; V gene: TRBV19; clone size: NA; D gene: TRBD1
CDR3 protein: CASSFRQGTIQETQYF; CDR3 DNA: TGTGCCAGCAGCTTCAGACAGGGTACGATCCAAGAGACCCAGTACTTC; J gene: TRBJ2-5; V gene: TRBV7-9; clone size: NA; D gene: TRBD1
CDR3 protein: CASSILGAYEQYF; CDR3 DNA: TGTGCCAGTAGTATTCTAGGGGCCTACGAGCAGTACTTC; J gene: TRBJ2-7; V gene: TRBV19; clone size: NA; D gene: NA
CDR3 protein: CASSSRLAGLWDEQFF; CDR3 DNA: TGTGCCAGCAGCTCCCGACTAGCGGGGTTGTGGGATGAGCAGTTCTTC; J gene: TRBJ2-1; V gene: TRBV13; clone size: few; D gene: TRBD2
CDR3 protein: CASSLLAGLTPTIQYF; CDR3 DNA: TGTGCCAGCAGTTTACTAGCGGGGCTCACACCAACCATTCAGTACTTC; J gene: TRBJ2-4; V gene: TRBV27; clone size: NA; D gene: TRBD2
CDR3 protein: CASSVGLAGGHEQYF; CDR3 DNA: TGTGCCAGCAGCGTAGGGCTAGCGGGGGGGCACGAGCAGTACTTC; J gene: TRBJ2-7; V gene: TRBV9; clone size: NA; D gene: TRBD2
CDR3 protein: CASSQDAGASYEQYF; CDR3 DNA: TGCGCCAGCAGCCAAGATGCAGGGGCGTCCTACGAGCAGTACTTC; J gene: TRBJ2-7; V gene: TRBV4-1; clone size: NA; D gene: NA